This T cell receptor beta chain was recorded in a study of cytomegalovirus exposure and HLA in healthy donors. Primers: 60 Vbeta forward and 13 Jbeta reverse. Repertoires were generated with immunoSEQ multiplex PCR, while TCRdb's copy carries only in-frame clones and drops some. Counted here are 120,000 or so clones, about a sixth occurring once; the ten biggest clones make up approximately 2.9%. Germline CDR1 reads GTSNPN; CDR2 reads SVGIG (reference sequence). The length of the CDR3 is 15 residues. Healthy individuals who donated bone marrow served as the donors. This clone was observed a few times. Its antigen is not known. Study findings and constraints: In a later analysis, across HLA loci, associated TCR counts were highest for DRB1, lowest for HLA-C. In an earlier analysis, most TCR beta V segments were productive about 90% or about 30% of the time. What TCR beta sequences reportedly achieved was accurate prediction of HLA-A and HLA-B alleles in most subjects.

This receptor was identified in a female donor in good health and CMV-seropositive. The V and J genes are TRBV30 and TRBJ1-5; no clear D gene. Material for sequencing was PBMCs. The CDR3 is CGPRTVRFPNQPQHF. The DNA of the CDR3 is TGTGGTCCAAGAACAGTAAGATTCCCCAATCAGCCCCAGCATTTT. Filled out from reference TRBV30 and TRBJ1-5, the complete variable domain reads SQTIHQWPATLVQPVGSPLSLECTVEGTSNPNLYWYRQAAGRGLQLLFYSVGIGQISSEVPQNLSASRPQDRQFILSSKKLLLSDSGFYLCGPRTVRFPNQPQHFGDGTRLSIL.